These 22 T cell receptor beta chains share one sample of origin, sequenced in a study of OX40 agonist ivuxolimab in advanced cancers. Sequencing used immunoSEQ multiplex PCR; TCRdb keeps in-frame clones, though not all of them. The repertoire holds some 100,000 clones, with under 90% as singletons. This specimen consisted of CD4+ or CD8+ T cells sorted from blood, obtained in a trial of the OX40 agonist ivuxolimab. All receptors derive from an adult with an advanced solid tumor such as melanoma, head and neck, liver or kidney cancer.

The chain employs TRBV19 and TRBJ2-7; 9 positions match TRBD1. The germline V gene encodes CDR1 LNHDA and CDR2 SQIVND (reference sequence). This CDR3 spans 15 amino acids. Trimming at V came to 6 bases and at J to 6 bases, leaving 12 bases not matched to a gene. The CDR3 DNA reads TGTGCCAGTAGAGGGGCGGGACAGGGAGCTTCCGAGCAGTACTTC. Protein: CASRGAGQGASEQYF.

The J gene is TRBJ2-2, the V gene TRBV11-2, with D perhaps TRBD1 or TRBD2 (5 bases each). The CDR3 loop spans 15 amino acids. CDR1 and CDR2 from the germline V gene are SGHAT and FQNNGV. Between the trimmed V and J ends, which lost 4 bases and 5 bases, there was a span of 14 bases. DNA of the CDR3: TGTGCCAGCAGCTCGGACGGGGCGTCGACCGGGGAGCTGTTTTTT. Translating it yields CASSSDGASTGELFF.

In nucleotides, the CDR3 is TGTGCCAGCAGCGTAGTGAGGGACAGCTCCTACAATGAGCAGTTCTTC. Its protein is CASSVVRDSSYNEQFF. The V call is TRBV9, the J call TRBJ2-1, with TRBD1 matching 7 bases. This CDR3 spans 16 amino acids. Germline V lookup: CDR1 SGDLS, CDR2 YYNGEE. V shed 0 bases, J shed 0 bases, and the junction held 3 bases outside the gene matches.

V is TRBV9 and J is TRBJ2-5; 9 bases match TRBD1. This CDR3 region has 15 residues. Germline V gives CDR1 SGDLS, CDR2 YYNGEE. With 3 bases clipped from V and 4 bases from J, the junction kept 7 bases outside the gene matches. As DNA, the CDR3 is TGTGCCAGCAGCGATACAGGGGGCTCAGGAGAGACCCAGTACTTC. Encoded protein: CASSDTGGSGETQYF.

The CDR3 loop reads CASSLGRSQGTQYF. The CDR3 DNA sequence: TGTGCCAGCAGCTTAGGACGGTCGCAGGGTACGCAGTATTTT. The V gene is TRBV7-2, the J gene TRBJ2-3, with D perhaps TRBD1 (5 bases). The CDR3 contains 14 residues. Per germline, CDR1 SGHTA and CDR2 FQGNSA. V was pared by 1 base and J by 8 bases, with 13 bases between.

The rearrangement uses TRBV27 and TRBJ2-2; 10 bases align to TRBD2. The CDR3 runs 20 residues. Germline CDR1 and CDR2: MNHEY and SMNVEV (reference sequence). V shed 2 bases and J 1 base; nucleotides not matched to a gene: 13. The CDR3 DNA reads as TGTGCCAGCAGTTTAACCCCACCGTACCGGACTAGCGGGAACACCGGGGAGCTGTTTTTT. This sequence encodes CASSLTPPYRTSGNTGELFF.

The chain links TRBV7-8 to TRBJ2-1, with D possibly called TRBD1 or TRBD2 (6 bases each). The CDR3 spans 17 residues. Germline V gene sequence: CDR1 SGHVS, CDR2 FQNEAQ. V was shortened by 1 base and J by 3 bases, with 16 bases between the two germline ends. The CDR3 sequence: CASSLGGAGQNYNEQFF. CDR3 coding DNA: TGTGCCAGCAGCTTAGGGGGGGCGGGTCAGAACTACAATGAGCAGTTCTTC.

This chain uses TRBV6-1 with TRBJ2-7; D not resolved. The CDR3 contains 14 residues. Germline loops: CDR1 MNHNS, CDR2 SASEGT. V was shortened by 3 bases and J by 1 base, with 10 bases between the two germline ends. CDR3 sequence reads: CASSDGSSSYEQYF. DNA for the CDR3: TGTGCCAGCAGTGACGGAAGTTCATCCTACGAGCAGTACTTC.

The V gene is TRBV2, the J gene TRBJ2-4, with 8 bases aligning to TRBD2. This CDR3 contains 13 residues. J gave up 7 bases and V 4 bases, and 3 bases lay outside the gene matches. CDR1 is SNHLY, CDR2 FYNNEI, per germline. The CDR3 loop reads CASSGTSSNIQYF. Here the CDR3 DNA reads TGTGCCAGCAGTGGGACTAGCTCGAACATTCAGTACTTC.

This clone appeared a single time. The chain recombines TRBV4-1 with TRBJ1-3; no firm D call. Trimming stripped 3 bases from V and 0 bases from J, with 6 bases between. Germline V gene lookup returns CDR1 MGHRA and CDR2 YSYEKL. The CDR3 length is 14 residues. CDR3 nucleotide sequence: TGCGCCAGCAGCCATCTTTTCTCTGGAAACACCATATATTTT. As protein: CASSHLFSGNTIYF.

The gene calls are TRBV13 and TRBJ1-3; tentatively, D is TRBD1 (5 bases). The CDR3 sequence is 15 residues long. With 1 base removed from V and 4 bases from J, the gap between germline ends came to 11 bases. Germline lookup yields CDR1 PRHDT and CDR2 FYEKMQ (reference sequence). The CDR3 loop is CASSLDPGRGNTIYF. CDR3 DNA sequence: TGTGCCAGCAGCTTAGATCCAGGGAGGGGAAACACCATATATTTT.

This clone was observed a single time. The V and J genes are TRBV5-4 and TRBJ2-1; D might be TRBD1 or TRBD2, each matching 6 bases. The CDR3 runs to 15 residues. Germline V CDR1 and CDR2: SGHNT, YYREEE (reference sequence). The ends were cut back, 0 bases at V and 7 bases at J, with 14 bases in the middle. The CDR3 is CASSLGRGVWNEQFF. The CDR3 bases are TGTGCCAGCAGCTTGGGTAGGGGGGTGTGGAATGAGCAGTTCTTC.

CDR3 in DNA: TGTGCCAGCAGCTTGGCTGGGTTTGACGGTGAGCAGTTCTTC. Residues: CASSLAGFDGEQFF. This chain links TRBV5-6 with TRBJ2-1, with D hard to call. The germline V gene has CDR1 SGHDT and CDR2 YYEEEE. V shed 0 bases and J shed 9 bases, with 13 bases lying between them. CDR3 length: 14 amino acids.

This rearrangement joins TRBV7-3 to TRBJ2-1; tentatively, D is TRBD1 or TRBD2 (6 bases each). Germline V gene data show CDR1 as SGHTA and CDR2 as FQGTGA. V lost 1 base, J lost 7 bases, and 11 bases lay in between. The CDR3 spans 14 residues. CDR3: CASSLIGGQNEQFF. CDR3 nucleotide sequence: TGTGCCAGCAGCTTAATAGGGGGGCAGAATGAGCAGTTCTTC.

The rearrangement joins TRBV9 to TRBJ2-7; 11 nucleotides agree with TRBD1. The V gene's germline CDR1 is SGDLS and CDR2 YYNGEE. Germline trimming cut 4 bases from V and 3 bases from J; bases unmatched to any gene: 3. The CDR3 totals 14 residues. DNA for the CDR3: TGTGCCAGCAGCACGGGACAGGGGGACTACGAGCAGTACTTC. It specifies CASSTGQGDYEQYF.

V and J are TRBV28 and TRBJ2-1; D call uncertain. The V and J ends lost 4 bases and 10 bases respectively, with 8 bases between them. The CDR3 totals 11 residues. CDR1 and CDR2 from the germline V gene are MDHEN and SYDVKM. The CDR3, as DNA: TGTGCCAGCAGTTCCTCAAGGGAGCAGTTCTTC. It specifies CASSSSREQFF.

V and J are TRBV30 and TRBJ2-1, with 9 nucleotides matching TRBD1. The junction had 7 bases not matched to a gene; V was cut back by 2 bases and J by 5 bases. The CDR3 covers 15 residues. Germline V CDR1 and CDR2: GTSNPN, SVGIG (reference sequence). CDR3 DNA sequence: TGTGCCTGGAGTCCCGGGACAGGGCGCCACAATGAGCAGTTCTTC. Translated: CAWSPGTGRHNEQFF.

The CDR3 DNA follows: TGTGCCAGCAGCCAGGAACTAGCGGGAGTATCGGAGCAGTACTTC. Its translation is CASSQELAGVSEQYF. This chain uses TRBV5-5 with TRBJ2-7, with 11 bases lining up with TRBD2. In germline, CDR1 is SGHKS, CDR2 YYEKEE (reference sequence). The ends lost 4 bases at V and 7 bases at J; junction bases unmatched: 10. There are 15 residues in the CDR3.

In its sample, this clone was seen once. The chain uses TRBV6-1 and TRBJ2-1; 8 nucleotides align to TRBD2. Germline V lookup: CDR1 MNHNS, CDR2 SASEGT. V gave up 7 bases and J gave up 5 bases; unmatched junction bases: 7. This CDR3 is built from 14 residues. In DNA, the CDR3 is TGTGCCAGCACGAACGGGAGGGCCCACAATGAGCAGTTCTTC. Residues: CASTNGRAHNEQFF.

This clone was found once. The chain couples TRBV9 to TRBJ1-2; TRBD1 is a possible D gene (6 bases). The CDR3 runs 13 residues. Trimming stripped 4 bases from V and 7 bases from J, with 14 bases between. In germline, CDR1 is SGDLS, CDR2 YYNGEE. CDR3 region: CASSSQRGLGYTF. The CDR3 DNA reads TGTGCCAGCAGCTCCCAACGGGGGCTTGGCTACACCTTC.

This rearrangement joins TRBV18 to TRBJ2-6; 7 nucleotides align to TRBD1. Germline V gene sequence: CDR1 KGHSH, CDR2 LQKENI. The CDR3 is 19 amino acids. The trim removed 6 bases at V and 2 bases at J, leaving 16 bases unmatched. The chain's CDR3 is CASSSRNSGGSAGANVLTF. In DNA, the CDR3 is TGTGCCAGCTCTTCGAGGAACTCAGGGGGTTCGGCTGGGGCCAACGTCCTGACTTTC.

This clone was observed a handful of times. This chain links TRBV11-2 with TRBJ1-5, with D perhaps TRBD1 (6 bases). Between the trimmed V and J ends, which lost 5 bases and 7 bases, there was a span of 15 bases. Germline V CDR1 and CDR2: SGHAT, FQNNGV. The CDR3 is made up of 14 amino acids. CDR3 sequence reads: CASSPTGSGQPQHF. Written as DNA, the CDR3 is TGTGCCAGCAGCCCAACAGGGAGTGGCCAGCCCCAGCATTTT.